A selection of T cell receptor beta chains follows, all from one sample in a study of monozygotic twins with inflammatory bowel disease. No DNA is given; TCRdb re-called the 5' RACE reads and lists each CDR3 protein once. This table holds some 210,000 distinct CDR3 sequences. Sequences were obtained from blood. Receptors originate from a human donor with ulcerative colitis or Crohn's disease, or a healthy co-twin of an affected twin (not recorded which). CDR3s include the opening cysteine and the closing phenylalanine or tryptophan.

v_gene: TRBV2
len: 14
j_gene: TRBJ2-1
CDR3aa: CASAFWTGVNEQFF

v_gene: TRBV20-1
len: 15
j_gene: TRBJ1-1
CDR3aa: CSARDMRQGRTEAFF

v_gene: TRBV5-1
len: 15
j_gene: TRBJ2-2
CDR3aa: CASQGQVLSTGELFF

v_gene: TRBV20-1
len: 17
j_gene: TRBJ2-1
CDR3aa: CSAKIPGLAGLSNEQFF

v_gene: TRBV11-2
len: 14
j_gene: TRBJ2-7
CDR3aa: CASSERLNSYEQYF

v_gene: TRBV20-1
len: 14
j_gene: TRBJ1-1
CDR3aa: CSVIRKERNTEAFF

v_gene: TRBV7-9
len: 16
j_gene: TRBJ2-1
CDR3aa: CASSPDGKSSYNEQFF

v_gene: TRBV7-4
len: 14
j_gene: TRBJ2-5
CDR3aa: CASSLGRLQETQYF

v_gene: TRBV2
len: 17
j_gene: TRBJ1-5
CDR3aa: CASTTGGAGGRNQPQHF

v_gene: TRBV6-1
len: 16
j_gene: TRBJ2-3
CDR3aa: CASSRTDRGMPDTQYF

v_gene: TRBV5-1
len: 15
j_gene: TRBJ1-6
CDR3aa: CASSLVGQLNSPLHF

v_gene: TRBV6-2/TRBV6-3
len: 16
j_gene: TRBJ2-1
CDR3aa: CASSRVASGFYNEQFF

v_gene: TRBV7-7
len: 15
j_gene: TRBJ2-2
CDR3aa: CASSPGYQGTGELFF

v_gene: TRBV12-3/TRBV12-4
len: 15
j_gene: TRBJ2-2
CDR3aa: CASSPRGTNTGELFF

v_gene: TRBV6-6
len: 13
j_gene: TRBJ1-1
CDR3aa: CASEPGMNTEAFF

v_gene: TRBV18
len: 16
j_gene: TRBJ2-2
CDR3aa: CASSPQGQTNTGELFF

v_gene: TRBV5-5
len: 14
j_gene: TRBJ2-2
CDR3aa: CASSWEGAPGELFF

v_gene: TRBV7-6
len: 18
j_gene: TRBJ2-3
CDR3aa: CASSLARRSGGYTDTQYF

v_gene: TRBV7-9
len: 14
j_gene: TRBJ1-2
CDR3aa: CASNRGGAEYGYTF

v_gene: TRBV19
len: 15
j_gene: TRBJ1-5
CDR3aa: CASSQKDREEQPQHF

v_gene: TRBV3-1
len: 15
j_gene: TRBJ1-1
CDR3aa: CASSQADRGYTEAFF

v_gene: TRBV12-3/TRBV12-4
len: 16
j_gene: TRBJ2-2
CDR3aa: CASSLAYGPNTGELFF

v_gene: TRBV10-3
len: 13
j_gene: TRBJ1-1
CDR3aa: CAISESGHTEAFF

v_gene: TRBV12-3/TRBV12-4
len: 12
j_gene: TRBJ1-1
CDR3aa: CASSLGEGEAFF

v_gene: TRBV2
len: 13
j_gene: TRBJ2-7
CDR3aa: CASSGTFSYEQYF

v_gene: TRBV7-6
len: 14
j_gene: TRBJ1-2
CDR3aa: CASSLVAGDYGYTF

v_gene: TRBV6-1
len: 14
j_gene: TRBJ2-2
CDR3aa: CASSPQGNTGELFF

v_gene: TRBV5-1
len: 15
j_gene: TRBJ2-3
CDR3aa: CASSPVGGYTDTQYF

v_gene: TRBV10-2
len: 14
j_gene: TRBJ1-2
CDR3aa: CASSPDSGNYGYTF

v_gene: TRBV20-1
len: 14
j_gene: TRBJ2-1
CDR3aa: CSARPAGGINEQFF

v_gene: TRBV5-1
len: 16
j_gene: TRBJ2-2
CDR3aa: CASSLRGLRNTGELFF

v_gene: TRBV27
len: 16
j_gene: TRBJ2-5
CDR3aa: CASSLSSGGVQETQYF

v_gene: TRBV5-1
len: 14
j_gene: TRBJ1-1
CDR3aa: CASSFHPTNTEAFF

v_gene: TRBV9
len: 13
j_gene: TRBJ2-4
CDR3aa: CASSQRQGDIQYF

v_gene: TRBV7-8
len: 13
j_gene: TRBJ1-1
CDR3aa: CASSLIMNTEAFF

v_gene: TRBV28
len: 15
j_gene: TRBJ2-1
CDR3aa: CASLWQWGSANEQFF

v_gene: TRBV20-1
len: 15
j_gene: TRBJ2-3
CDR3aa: CSASPGRVGTDTQYF

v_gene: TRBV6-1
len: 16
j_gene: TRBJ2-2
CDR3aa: CASSEAVLADTGELFF

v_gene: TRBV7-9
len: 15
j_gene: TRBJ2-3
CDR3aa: CASSARRGSTDTQYF

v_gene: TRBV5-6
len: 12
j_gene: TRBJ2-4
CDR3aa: CASSLYEGQQYF

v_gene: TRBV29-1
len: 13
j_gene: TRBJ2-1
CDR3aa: CSGNRDYNNEQFF

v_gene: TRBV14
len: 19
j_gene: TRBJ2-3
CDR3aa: CASSLWTIMGGSSTDTQYF

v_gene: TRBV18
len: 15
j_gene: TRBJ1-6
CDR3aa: CASSRDRVITSPLHF

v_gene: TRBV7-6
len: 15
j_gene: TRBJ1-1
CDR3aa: CASSLGTGPNTEAFF

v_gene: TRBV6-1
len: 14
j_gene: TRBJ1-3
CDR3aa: CASSLTVSGNTIYF

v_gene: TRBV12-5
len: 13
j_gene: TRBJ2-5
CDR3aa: CASGPGGGETQYF

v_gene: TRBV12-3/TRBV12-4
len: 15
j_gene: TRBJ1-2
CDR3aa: CASSPGGGVNYGYTF

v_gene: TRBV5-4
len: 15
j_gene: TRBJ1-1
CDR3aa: CASSLGQEPYSEAFF

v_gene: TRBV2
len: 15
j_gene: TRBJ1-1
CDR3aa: CASSDPPGWDTEAFF

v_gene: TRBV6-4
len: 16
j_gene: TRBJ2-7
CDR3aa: CASSDSKKGNSYEQYF

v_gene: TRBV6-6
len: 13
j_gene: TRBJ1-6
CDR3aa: CASSTPGGTPLHF

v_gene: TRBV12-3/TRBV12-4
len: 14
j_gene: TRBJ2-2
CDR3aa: CASNRGGNTGELFF

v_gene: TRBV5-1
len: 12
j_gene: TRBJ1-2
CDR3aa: CASSDTNYGYTF

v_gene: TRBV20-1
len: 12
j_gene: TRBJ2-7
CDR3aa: CSATREIYEQYF

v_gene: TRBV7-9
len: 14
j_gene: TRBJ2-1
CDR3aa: CASNSGGLWNEQFF

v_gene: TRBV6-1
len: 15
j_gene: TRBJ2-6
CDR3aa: CASSPTASGANVLTF

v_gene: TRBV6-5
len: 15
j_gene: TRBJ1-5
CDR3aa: CASSSGTLGNQPQHF

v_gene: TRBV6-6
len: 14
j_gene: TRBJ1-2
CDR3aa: CASSYSMRNYGYTF

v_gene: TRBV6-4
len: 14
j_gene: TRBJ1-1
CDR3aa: CASSDRGGDTEAFF

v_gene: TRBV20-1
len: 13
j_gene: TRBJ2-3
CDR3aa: CSRTGQGADTQYF